This TCR beta chain was found in a study of blood T cells in healthy people across ages. Study-level points and caveats: Older individuals had lower TCR beta diversity per million T cells (the decline was roughly linear). As naive T cell percentage varied, TCR beta diversity correlated strongly with it.

This clonotype was detected only a few times. Its antigen is currently unknown. For the second PCR, which ran for roughly 6 to 11 cycles, a sample-barcoded 5' primer and a J-beta primer mix were used. Each sample yielded at least 3 million CDR3-containing paired-end reads. TCRdb redid the calling of the 5' RACE reads with MiXCR, one entry per CDR3 protein. The repertoire holds around 820,000 distinct CDR3 sequences, with 25% as singletons. Trimming left V 7 bases short and J 0 bases short, with 11 bases between. The CDR3 has 14 residues. Germline values: CDR1 SGDLS, CDR2 YYNGEE. These data were also reused for a study on T cells of mothers and their children. That study adds: A slight, non-significant increase in overlap was found for related mother-child pairs relative to unrelated pairs.

Sequencing was carried out using blood. The chain is built from TRBV9 and TRBJ2-1, with a weak D call TRBD2 (5 bases). The receptor was derived from a boy under 18 in good health. CDR3 DNA sequence: TGTGCCAGCTCCCCGGCGGGCTCCTACAATGAGCAGTTCTTC. This sequence encodes CASSPAGSYNEQFF.